This is a list of T cell receptor beta chains from one sample in a study of blood T cell repertoires in COVID-19. The method was immunoSEQ multiplex PCR; TCRdb's version includes in-frame clones alone and lacks a portion of them. The table shows roughly 250,000 clones, with around 82% occurring only once. The source material was peripheral blood. The receptors originated from a person aged 70 to 85 with COVID-19, enrolled during active disease. Both conserved end residues are part of each CDR3.

V gene	J gene	CDR3 protein
TRBV4-1	TRBJ1-1	CASSQESSNTEAFF
TRBV28	TRBJ1-1	CASSFRQGWILTEAFF
TRBV5-1	TRBJ2-5	CASSLLVSGTGGIRETQYF
TRBV19	TRBJ1-3	CASGDRSSGNTIYF
TRBV30	TRBJ2-3	CAWTRGSGSDTQYF
TRBV7-3	TRBJ2-5	CASGLSGGEAQYF
TRBV24-1	TRBJ2-1	CATSGTSGSWGLVDEQFF
TRBV29-1	TRBJ2-1	CSAGGGSGGYNEQFF
TRBV5-7	TRBJ1-3	CASSLGPTGPFGNTIYF
TRBV5-1	TRBJ1-6	CASSLERGSGPLHF
TRBV25-1	TRBJ1-2	CASSDVGYYGYTF
TRBV12-3/TRBV12-4	TRBJ1-1	CASSRGGGKAFF
TRBV5-4	TRBJ2-7	CASSLGGRTYEQYF
TRBV4-1	TRBJ2-6	CASSQEAGGAGANVLTF
TRBV27	TRBJ1-1	CATRQGNTEAFF
TRBV7-6	TRBJ1-5	CASSLGARGQYQPQHF
TRBV5-1	TRBJ1-4	CASSRKMDRSEKLFF
TRBV28	TRBJ2-1	CASSLTVSSYNEQFF
TRBV4-3	TRBJ2-2	CASSTGHNTGELFF
TRBV11-2	TRBJ2-7	CASSSGTSGSTYEQYF
TRBV5-4	TRBJ2-2	CASSPEGPGELFF
TRBV7-2	TRBJ1-2	CASSPPGYGYTF
TRBV7-9	TRBJ2-2	CASSFSGTPGELFF
TRBV28	TRBJ2-1	CASSLWGQLLNEQFF
TRBV7-2	TRBJ2-2	CASSLSPRAIGELFF
TRBV19	TRBJ2-2	CASYIAGASTGELFF
TRBV2	TRBJ2-7	CARGTGNHEQYF
TRBV19	TRBJ1-5	CASTPGSNQPQHF
TRBV5-4	TRBJ2-7	CASSPGGASSYEQYF
TRBV2	TRBJ2-5	CASSDGTGALETQYF
TRBV7-2	TRBJ2-3	CASSLARRESTDTQYF
TRBV7-2	TRBJ1-2	CASGPAGGHYGYTF
TRBV14	TRBJ2-5	CASSNGETQYF
TRBV5-5	TRBJ1-5	CASSPLTGYQPQHF
TRBV5-1	TRBJ2-1	CASSSKVALLRNEQFF
TRBV5-6	TRBJ2-7	CASSPGTGTGPYEQYF
TRBV6-2/TRBV6-3	TRBJ1-6	CASSDPRGGGSPLHF
TRBV29-1	TRBJ2-7	CSVEDWGTPQSYEQYF
TRBV15	TRBJ2-1	CATSLRGSGREQFF
TRBV5-1	TRBJ2-7	CASSLDAGAGYEQYF
TRBV5-1	TRBJ1-5	CASSRSGTENQPQHF
TRBV7-2	TRBJ1-6	CASSPTVRGGNSPLHF
TRBV20-1	TRBJ2-5	CSSGKETQYF
TRBV2	TRBJ1-1	CASSERGQLNTEAFF
TRBV2	TRBJ2-1	CASSRDRGSYNEQFF
TRBV7-9	TRBJ2-2	CASSPREGGWRELFF
TRBV19	TRBJ2-3	CASEEAGVGTDTQYF
TRBV27	TRBJ2-1	CASRPAGTSGRNEQFF
TRBV11-2	TRBJ2-5	CASRFTGTTETQYF
TRBV11-2	TRBJ2-7	CASSPYGTSTYEQYF
TRBV18	TRBJ2-3	CASSPPGTSGGRGTDTQYF